This TCR beta chain was sequenced for a study of control samples from healthy donors and cancer patients. Sequencing used immunoSEQ multiplex PCR; TCRdb keeps in-frame clones, though not all of them. The repertoire has about 69,000 clones, roughly nine tenths of them found once; the top ten carry over 4.5%. The CDR3 spans 17 residues. V dropped 0 bases and J dropped 14 bases, with 23 bases sitting between them. This sequence joins TRBV23-1 and TRBJ1-6, with a possible D match to TRBD1 (6 bases). TRBV23-1 is identified as an open reading frame with a role that is uncertain. The sample consisted of PBMCs. The sequence came from a man aged 55 to 70 with colorectal cancer. The CDR3 DNA reads TGCGCCAGCAGTCAATCGGGGGCTGGGACCCAACCGGGGACCCTCCACTTT. Protein product: CASSQSGAGTQPGTLHF.